This T cell receptor beta chain was captured by sequencing in a study of blood T cell repertoires in COVID-19. The overall study: Collection of acute and convalescent COVID-19 samples took place in the United States, Italy and Spain. In each case, the material was cDNA or gDNA derived from T cells, B-cell-depleted T cells, or PBMCs.

In the original processing: Amplification from reference gene primers served as the basis for estimated nucleated cell counts. The method was immunoSEQ multiplex PCR; TCRdb's version includes in-frame clones alone and lacks a portion of them. V and J calls and clone size are copied from that table; D and trimming were computed from the DNA. The sample has 150,000 or so clones, roughly 84% seen once; the top ten hold about 7%. The CDR3 spans 16 residues. V trimming: 4 bases; J trimming: 2 bases; junction bases outside the gene matches: 9. CDR1 and CDR2 from the germline V gene are MNHEY and SMNVEV (reference sequence).

The specimen sequenced was peripheral blood. The genes are TRBV27 and TRBJ2-5; 8 bases are a match to TRBD1. The source of this sequence is a man aged 45-65 years with active or convalescent COVID-19. In DNA, the CDR3 is TGTGCCAGCAGTTCAACCTGGACAGGGAAGCAAGAGACCCAGTACTTC. It is translated as CASSSTWTGKQETQYF.